These T cell receptor beta chains were read from a single sample in a study of sequential checkpoint blockade in melanoma. The repertoire was sequenced with immunoSEQ multiplex PCR; TCRdb's copy has only in-frame clones and lacks some. The data contain some 6,100 clones, 55% to 60% of them singletons. Sequences were derived from CD8+ T cells sorted from blood (inferred from file names), sampled from a patient given nivolumab and ipilimumab in sequence. Receptor source: a human donor with melanoma. CDR3s include the opening cysteine and the closing phenylalanine or tryptophan. Each record gives: J gene, V gene, D gene, clone size, CDR3 DNA, CDR3 protein. D genes are given only for firm matches. For some rows the clone size is stated as once, few or many, or as a class when expanded; others skip it.

TRBJ1-3 | TRBV7-9 | TRBD1 | . | TGTGCCAGCAGCCACCACCGGGACAGCTCTGGAAACACCATATATTTT | CASSHHRDSSGNTIYF
TRBJ2-1 | TRBV29-1 | TRBD2 | . | TGCAGCGTTGAATTGGGAGGGGATGAGCAGTTCTTC | CSVELGGDEQFF
TRBJ2-3 | TRBV7-3 | TRBD2 | few | TGTGCCAGCAGCCCAAGCGGGAGTATTGATACGCAGTATTTT | CASSPSGSIDTQYF
TRBJ1-6 | TRBV27 | . | . | TGTGCCAGCAAGCTTTGGGCAGGATCCTATAATTCACCCCTCCACTTT | CASKLWAGSYNSPLHF
TRBJ2-3 | TRBV11-2 | TRBD2 | few | TGTGCCAGCAGCTTAGTTGCGGGGGGCCCCACAGATACGCAGTATTTT | CASSLVAGGPTDTQYF
TRBJ1-2 | TRBV4-1 | . | few | TGCGCCAGCAGCCACCTGGCCCTTCAGGAAAGCTACACCTTC | CASSHLALQESYTF
TRBJ2-1 | TRBV9 | . | . | TGTGCCAGCAGCGTAGACCCATTCACAGGCTCCTACAATGAGCAGTTCTTC | CASSVDPFTGSYNEQFF
TRBJ2-3 | TRBV7-9 | . | medium-sized | TGTGCCAGCAGCTTAGGGGGGGGCATCATAGATACGCAGTATTTT | CASSLGGGIIDTQYF
TRBJ2-3 | TRBV4-1 | . | . | TGCGCCAGCAGCCAAGTAGAGGGGACTCTTCACGGCACAGATACGCAGTATTTT | CASSQVEGTLHGTDTQYF
TRBJ2-1 | TRBV6-4 | TRBD2 | . | TGTGCCAGCGCGGTTCTAGCGGGGTACAATGAGCAGTTCTTC | CASAVLAGYNEQFF
TRBJ2-1 | TRBV12-2 | . | . | TGTGCAAGTCGCTCACCCCGGGACAGGGAATCCTACAATGAGCAGTTCTTC | CASRSPRDRESYNEQFF
TRBJ1-5 | TRBV30 | . | . | TGTGCCTGGAGTCTGGCAGAAAATCAGCCCCAGCATTTT | CAWSLAENQPQHF
TRBJ1-4 | TRBV30 | . | few | TGTGCCTGGGAGGGGGAGAGACAGACAACTAATGAAAAACTGTTTTTT | CAWEGERQTTNEKLFF
TRBJ2-1 | TRBV27 | TRBD1 | medium-sized | TGTGCCAGCAGCCTTACCCGACAGGGGGAAGACTACAATGAGCAGTTCTTC | CASSLTRQGEDYNEQFF
TRBJ2-2 | TRBV30 | TRBD1 | . | TGTGCCTGGTCGACAGGGGACTACACCGGGGAGCTGTTTTTT | CAWSTGDYTGELFF
TRBJ2-7 | TRBV2 | TRBD1 | . | TGTGCCAGCAGTGATGTGACAGGGGGCTTTTTTTCCTACGAGCAGTACTTC | CASSDVTGGFFSYEQYF
TRBJ2-7 | TRBV4-1 | . | few | TGCGCCAGCAGCCAAGCAAGCGGTAGCTCCTACGAGCAGTACTTC | CASSQASGSSYEQYF
TRBJ2-7 | TRBV5-4 | . | . | TGTGCCAGCAGCTTGGGGTTTGGTAGTGGCGAGCAGTACTTC | CASSLGFGSGEQYF
TRBJ1-2 | TRBV7-9 | . | . | TGTGCCAGCCTAACAGGGTCCGGGGGCTACACCTTC | CASLTGSGGYTF
TRBJ1-6 | TRBV21-1 | . | hyperexpanded | TGTGCCAGCAGCAACCAGGGCAGAAATAATTCACCCCTCCACTTT | CASSNQGRNNSPLHF
TRBJ1-6 | TRBV2 | TRBD1 | . | TGTGCCAGCAGTGAACGACAGGGTAGTTCCTATAATTCACCCCTCCACTTT | CASSERQGSSYNSPLHF
TRBJ1-1 | TRBV19 | . | . | TGTGCCAGTAGTACTCCGGGACAAAAAAACACTGAAGCTTTCTTT | CASSTPGQKNTEAFF
TRBJ2-1 | TRBV9 | TRBD2 | . | TGTGCCAGCAGCGTAGGCGGGACTAGTTCTTACAATGAGCAGTTCTTC | CASSVGGTSSYNEQFF
TRBJ1-2 | TRBV19 | . | medium-sized | TGTGCCAGTAGTGTACCGGGACTGGACTATGGCTACACCTTC | CASSVPGLDYGYTF
TRBJ2-7 | TRBV5-6 | TRBD1 | . | TGTGCCAGCAGCGCCCGGACAGGGATATACTACGAGCAGTACTTC | CASSARTGIYYEQYF
TRBJ2-2 | TRBV7-8 | TRBD2 | . | TGTGCCAGCAGCTCACCGGGACTAGCGTTAGGCGGGGAGCTGTTTTTT | CASSSPGLALGGELFF
TRBJ2-5 | TRBV5-4 | . | once | TGTGCCAGCAGCTTCGTACATCAAGAGACCCAGTACTTC | CASSFVHQETQYF
TRBJ1-4 | TRBV4-1 | TRBD1 | . | TGCGCCAGCAGCCAAGCTTCCGGGACAGGGAGTGAAAAACTGTTTTTT | CASSQASGTGSEKLFF
TRBJ2-7 | TRBV11-1 | TRBD2 | . | TGTGCCAGCTCTAGTCTAGCGGGAACCTACGAGCAGTACTTC | CASSSLAGTYEQYF
TRBJ2-5 | TRBV29-1 | TRBD2 | few | TGCAGCGTGTCTGGGACTAGCGGGGCCCGAGGGGAGACCCAGTACTTC | CSVSGTSGARGETQYF
TRBJ2-7 | TRBV4-1 | . | few | TGCGCCAGCAGCCAAGAAGGGGCCTCTGCCGGTGAGCAGTACTTC | CASSQEGASAGEQYF
TRBJ2-7 | TRBV6-5 | TRBD1 | few | TGTGCCGTAGGACAGGACACCTACGAGCAGTACTTC | CAVGQDTYEQYF
TRBJ2-4 | TRBV21-1 | . | large | TGTGCCAGCAGCAAGGAGATCCTTCCGGGACAGGTAAGAGCCAAAAACATTCAGTACTTC | CASSKEILPGQVRAKNIQYF
TRBJ2-1 | TRBV7-3 | TRBD2 | once | TGTGCCAGCAGCCGAGGAGAATTAGCGGGTGGAAATGAGCAGTTCTTC | CASSRGELAGGNEQFF
TRBJ2-3 | TRBV27 | . | . | TGTGCCAGCAGTCCCCCGGGACTCGAACCTGTTGATACGCAGTATTTT | CASSPPGLEPVDTQYF
TRBJ1-2 | TRBV7-8 | . | few | TGTGCCAGCAGCCACCGGGACAAATACCAAGGTGGCTACACCTTC | CASSHRDKYQGGYTF
TRBJ2-7 | TRBV29-1 | . | . | TGCAGCGTTGAAGATGGTTTGGGACACCCTTACGAGCAGTACTTC | CSVEDGLGHPYEQYF
TRBJ2-2 | TRBV5-4 | . | . | TGTGCCAGCAGCGCACAGGGCACCGGGGAGCTGTTTTTT | CASSAQGTGELFF
TRBJ2-2 | TRBV27 | TRBD2 | few | TGTGCCAGCAGTTCCTACCTAGGGAGGGCCTCAGGTGGGGAGCTGTTTTTT | CASSSYLGRASGGELFF
TRBJ2-7 | TRBV27 | TRBD2 | . | TGTGCCAGCAGGGAGGCGGGAGTGTTCGACGAGCAGTACTTC | CASREAGVFDEQYF
TRBJ2-7 | TRBV11-2 | TRBD1 | few | TGTGCCAGCAGCTCTCGACAGGGGGACTCCTACGAGCAGTACTTC | CASSSRQGDSYEQYF
TRBJ1-5 | TRBV6-1 | TRBD1 | once | TGTGCCAGCAGTGAAATGGGACAGAACAATCAGCCCCAGCATTTT | CASSEMGQNNQPQHF
TRBJ1-2 | TRBV5-1 | . | . | TGCGCCAGCGAGGGACTTTATGGCTACACCTTC | CASEGLYGYTF
TRBJ2-7 | TRBV6-1 | . | . | TGTGCCAGCAGTACCAGTATGGCCTACGAGCAGTACTTC | CASSTSMAYEQYF
TRBJ2-5 | TRBV5-8 | . | . | TGTGCCAGCAGCTTGTACGGTAAAGAGACCCAGTACTTC | CASSLYGKETQYF
TRBJ1-2 | TRBV27 | . | . | TGTGCCAGCAGCCCCGGGGGGGCGAACTATGGCTACACCTTC | CASSPGGANYGYTF
TRBJ2-7 | TRBV4-1 | TRBD1 | few | TGCGCCAGCAGCCAAGATACCGGGACAGGGAGCTACGAGCAGTACTTC | CASSQDTGTGSYEQYF
TRBJ2-7 | TRBV4-2 | TRBD2 | . | TGTGCCAGCAGCCAAGGGGGGACTAGCTACGACGAGCAGTACTTC | CASSQGGTSYDEQYF
TRBJ1-5 | TRBV6-6 | . | . | TGTGCCAGCAGTTACTCGCTAGGGAGTGATCAGCCCCAGCATTTT | CASSYSLGSDQPQHF
TRBJ2-7 | TRBV4-1 | . | . | TGCGCCAGCAGCCCCGGGATAACCTACGAGCAGTACTTC | CASSPGITYEQYF
TRBJ1-4 | TRBV6-6 | . | few | TGTGCCAGCAGTTACGGGGACGAGGGGGACGAAAAACTGTTTTTT | CASSYGDEGDEKLFF
TRBJ2-2 | TRBV4-3 | TRBD1 | once | TGCGCCAGCAGCCAGGGGACAGAGAACACCGGGGAGCTGTTTTTT | CASSQGTENTGELFF
TRBJ2-1 | TRBV30 | TRBD2 | few | TGTGCCGGGGGGGGGACTAGCGGGAGGAGGCATGAGCAGTTCTTC | CAGGGTSGRRHEQFF
TRBJ1-3 | TRBV4-3 | . | medium-sized | TGCGCCAGCAGCCAAGATTCCCAACCGACACTCTCTGGAAACACCATATATTTT | CASSQDSQPTLSGNTIYF
TRBJ1-5 | TRBV4-3 | . | . | TGCGCCAGCAGCCACCCCGATGGCTACAGGGTGAAAGGGCAGCCCCAGCATTTT | CASSHPDGYRVKGQPQHF
TRBJ2-2 | TRBV9 | . | . | TGTGCCAGCAGCCCAAGGGAGTGGAACACCGGGGAGCTGTTTTTT | CASSPREWNTGELFF
TRBJ1-2 | TRBV18 | . | . | TGTGCCAGCTCACCTGGTGGAGGGCTTGGGAGCTATGGCTACACCTTC | CASSPGGGLGSYGYTF
TRBJ1-3 | TRBV27 | TRBD1 | few | TGTGCCAGCAGTTCAGGGGGTAGGGACACCATATATTTT | CASSSGGRDTIYF
TRBJ1-5 | TRBV2 | . | . | TGTGCCAGCACTCGCGGGGACCAGCCCCAGCATTTT | CASTRGDQPQHF
TRBJ2-7 | TRBV7-9 | TRBD1 | few | TGTGCCAGCAGCCCGGACAGGGAGGACGAGCAGTACTTC | CASSPDREDEQYF